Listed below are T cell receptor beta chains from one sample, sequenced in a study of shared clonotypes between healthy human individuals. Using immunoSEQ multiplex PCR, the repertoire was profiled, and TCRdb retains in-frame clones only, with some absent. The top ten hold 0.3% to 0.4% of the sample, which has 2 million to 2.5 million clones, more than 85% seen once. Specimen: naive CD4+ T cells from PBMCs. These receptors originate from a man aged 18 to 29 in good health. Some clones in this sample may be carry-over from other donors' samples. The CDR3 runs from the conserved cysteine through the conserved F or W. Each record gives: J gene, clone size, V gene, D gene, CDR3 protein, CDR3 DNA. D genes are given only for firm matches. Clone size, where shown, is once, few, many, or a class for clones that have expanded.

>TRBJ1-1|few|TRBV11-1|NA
CASSLEGGAFF
TGTGCCAGCAGCTTAGAAGGCGGGGCTTTCTTT
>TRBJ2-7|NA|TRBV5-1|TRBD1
CASSSSIQGDHEQYF
TGCGCCAGCAGCTCCTCAATACAGGGGGACCACGAGCAGTACTTC
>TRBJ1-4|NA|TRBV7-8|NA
CASSGRRTPNEKLFF
TGTGCCAGCAGCGGCCGACGGACCCCTAATGAAAAACTGTTTTTT
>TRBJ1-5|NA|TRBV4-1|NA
CASSQVIQNPNQPQHF
TGCGCCAGCAGCCAAGTCATCCAGAACCCCAATCAGCCCCAGCATTTT
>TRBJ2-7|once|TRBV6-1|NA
CASSEEGDTYEQYF
TGTGCCAGCAGTGAAGAAGGGGACACCTACGAGCAGTACTTC
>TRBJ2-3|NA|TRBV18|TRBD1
CASSPLDRVQYF
TGTGCCAGCTCACCACTGGACAGGGTGCAGTATTTT
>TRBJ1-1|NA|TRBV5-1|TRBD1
CASSPEGTAEAFF
TGCGCCAGCAGCCCCGAAGGGACAGCTGAAGCTTTCTTT
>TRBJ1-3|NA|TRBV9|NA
CASSALGTDSGNTIYF
TGTGCCAGCAGCGCCCTAGGGACTGACTCTGGAAACACCATATATTTT
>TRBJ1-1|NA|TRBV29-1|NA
CSVELSGGTEAFF
TGCAGCGTTGAATTAAGTGGGGGGACTGAAGCTTTCTTT
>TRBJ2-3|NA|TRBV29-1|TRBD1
CSVERDRVTDTQYF
TGCAGCGTTGAAAGGGACAGGGTCACAGATACGCAGTATTTT
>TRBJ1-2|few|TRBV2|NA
CASSEWIGIGYTF
TGTGCCAGCAGTGAGTGGATCGGGATTGGCTACACCTTC
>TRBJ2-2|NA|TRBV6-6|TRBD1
CASSPRTGGYTGELFF
TGTGCCAGCAGTCCACGGACAGGGGGGTACACCGGGGAGCTGTTTTTT
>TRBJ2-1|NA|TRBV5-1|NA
CASSLGSGINEQFF
TGCGCCAGCAGCCTTGGTTCGGGGATCAATGAGCAGTTCTTC
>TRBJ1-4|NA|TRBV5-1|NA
CASSLVSAATNEKLFF
TGCGCCAGCAGCTTGGTGTCAGCGGCAACTAATGAAAAACTGTTTTTT
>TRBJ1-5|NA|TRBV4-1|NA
CASSQVLAPGGQPQHF
TGCGCCAGCAGCCAAGTTCTTGCACCGGGAGGTCAGCCCCAGCATTTT
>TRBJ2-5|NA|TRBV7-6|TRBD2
CASSLALLAGGLQETQYF
TGTGCCAGCAGCTTAGCATTACTAGCGGGAGGGCTCCAAGAGACCCAGTACTTC
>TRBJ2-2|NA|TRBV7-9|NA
CASSLARSGRDGELFF
TGTGCCAGCAGCTTAGCGCGGTCGGGGAGAGACGGGGAGCTGTTTTTT
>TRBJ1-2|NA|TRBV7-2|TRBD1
CASSSGQVVYGYTF
TGTGCCAGCAGCTCGGGACAGGTAGTTTATGGCTACACCTTC